This TCR beta chain is from a study of T cells in Graves' hyperthyroidism and ophthalmopathy. Study-wide background: Specimen type is peripheral blood, collected at initial diagnosis prior to any treatment.

The sample holds many counts of this clonotype. Germline-derived CDR1 and CDR2 are LGHDT and YNNKEL (reference sequence). CDR3 size: 13 residues. V gave up 1 base and J gave up 8 bases, with 8 bases separating them. The source material, RNA transcripts, was used to amplify TCR beta CDR3 regions. During a first-round RT-PCR of the TCR CDR3, the HTBI primer set was used. Via MiXCR, TCRdb re-called the multiplex PCR reads, giving one row per CDR3 protein. The data show about 770,000 distinct CDR3 sequences, with about 19% seen just once and roughly a sixth held by the top ten. Orbital computed tomography, thyroid ultrasound, serum thyroxine and TRAb, and clinical symptoms together informed the diagnoses.

The chain employs TRBV3-1 and TRBJ1-4; D is undetermined. This TCR came from a woman in her 50s with Graves' hyperthyroidism that later progressed to Graves' ophthalmopathy. Sample: blood. The CDR3 is CASSQGWREKLFF. Written as DNA, the CDR3 is TGTGCCAGCAGCCAAGGATGGAGGGAAAAACTGTTTTTT.